Listed below are T cell receptor beta chains from one sample, sequenced in a study of cytomegalovirus exposure and HLA in healthy donors. Measured with immunoSEQ multiplex PCR; TCRdb has only the in-frame clones, and not every one. In the table there are about 94,000 clones, around two thirds of which are singletons. The sequencing input was PBMCs. The source of these receptors is a man aged 30-40 years in good health and CMV-seronegative. The CDR3 runs from the conserved cysteine through the conserved F or W. D genes are given only for firm matches. Clone size, where shown, is once, few, many, or a class for clones that have expanded.

size | J | D | V | CDR3 | DNA
NA | TRBJ2-7 | NA | TRBV6-5 | CASSYSRAYEQYF | TGTGCCAGCAGTTACTCGAGAGCCTACGAGCAGTACTTC
few | TRBJ1-1 | NA | TRBV9 | CASSVGPYGTEAFF | TGTGCCAGCAGCGTAGGTCCATACGGTACTGAAGCTTTCTTT
few | TRBJ2-7 | TRBD1 | TRBV2 | CASNRGTYEQYF | TGTGCCAGCAACAGGGGGACCTACGAGCAGTACTTC
few | TRBJ1-1 | TRBD1 | TRBV2 | CASSARQGRTTEAFF | TGTGCCAGCAGTGCGAGACAGGGGAGGACCACTGAAGCTTTCTTT
NA | TRBJ1-3 | NA | TRBV5-1 | CASSPTPVSGNTIYF | TGCGCCAGCAGCCCCACACCCGTCTCTGGAAACACCATATATTTT
NA | TRBJ1-1 | TRBD1 | TRBV7-9 | CASSSGQGHTEAFF | TGTGCCAGCAGTTCTGGACAGGGACATACTGAAGCTTTCTTT
NA | TRBJ1-2 | NA | TRBV4-1 | CASSQDWGMLNYGYTF | TGCGCCAGCAGCCAAGATTGGGGCATGCTTAACTATGGCTACACCTTC
NA | TRBJ2-3 | TRBD2 | TRBV10-3 | CAISDGTSYRTDTQYF | TGTGCCATCAGTGATGGGACTAGCTACCGCACAGATACGCAGTATTTT
NA | TRBJ2-4 | NA | TRBV4-1 | CASSQDRGVEAKNIQYF | TGCGCCAGCAGCCAAGATCGCGGGGTCGAAGCCAAAAACATTCAGTACTTC
NA | TRBJ1-3 | NA | TRBV5-1 | CASSLESYSGNTIYF | TGCGCCAGCAGCTTGGAATCCTACTCTGGAAACACCATATATTTT
NA | TRBJ1-3 | NA | TRBV4-1 | CASSRAGSGNTIYF | TGCGCCAGCAGCCGAGCAGGCTCTGGAAACACCATATATTTT
few | TRBJ1-5 | NA | TRBV27 | CASSYHAGTISNQPQHF | TGTGCCAGCAGTTACCACGCCGGGACAATTAGCAATCAGCCCCAGCATTTT
NA | TRBJ2-1 | NA | TRBV27 | CASSQTGTNEQFF | TGTGCCAGCAGCCAAACAGGGACGAATGAGCAGTTCTTC
NA | TRBJ1-2 | TRBD1 | TRBV19 | CASNVGTGPYGYTF | TGTGCCAGTAACGTCGGGACAGGGCCCTATGGCTACACCTTC
NA | TRBJ1-6 | NA | TRBV25-1 | CASSDLRTESSPLHF | TGTGCCAGCAGTGACCTTAGGACAGAGAGTTCACCCCTCCACTTT
NA | TRBJ1-2 | NA | TRBV27 | CASSPPRGFGYTF | TGTGCCAGCAGTCCGCCCCGGGGGTTCGGCTACACCTTC
NA | TRBJ2-7 | NA | TRBV28 | CASISTRASESSYEQYF | TGTGCCAGCATATCGACTAGGGCCAGCGAGAGCTCCTACGAGCAGTACTTC
few | TRBJ2-7 | NA | TRBV7-9 | CASSDTDWKIYEQYF | TGTGCCAGCAGCGACACGGACTGGAAAATCTACGAGCAGTACTTC
few | TRBJ2-5 | NA | TRBV4-1 | CASSQIGQTQETQYF | TGCGCCAGCAGCCAGATAGGACAGACCCAAGAGACCCAGTACTTC
NA | TRBJ2-3 | TRBD1 | TRBV5-1 | CASSPDRVDADTQYF | TGCGCCAGCAGCCCGGACAGGGTTGACGCAGATACGCAGTATTTT